The 10 T cell receptor beta chains reported below all come from one sample, sequenced in a study of cytomegalovirus exposure and HLA in healthy donors. With 60 Vbeta and 13 Jbeta primers, the PCR was carried out. TCRdb's table, derived via immunoSEQ multiplex PCR, lists solely in-frame clones and lacks some. The table has approximately 120,000 clones, around 82% seen once; the top ten hold more than 0.95%. Input material: PBMCs. The receptors were gathered from a man aged 45-65 years in good health and CMV-seronegative.

This clone was recorded once. This chain joins TRBV19 and TRBJ1-2; 8 bases fit TRBD1. CDR3 size: 13 residues. Germline CDR1 and CDR2: LNHDA and SQIVND (reference sequence). J gave up 7 bases and V 8 bases, and 9 bases lay outside the gene matches. The CDR3 coding sequence is TGTGCCAGTGGACAGGGTGGTAGTTGTGGCTACACCTTC. This translates into CASGQGGSCGYTF. Filled out from reference TRBV19 and TRBJ1-2, the complete variable domain reads DGGITQSPKYLFRKEGQNVTLSCEQNLNHDAMYWYRQDPGQGLRLIYYSQIVNDFQKGDIAEGYSVSREKKESFPLTVTSAQKNPTAFYLCASGQGGSCGYTFGSGTRLTVV.

This chain connects TRBV5-1 to TRBJ2-6; D is uncertain. The CDR3 is 17 residues long. V dropped 0 bases and J dropped 0 bases, with 10 bases sitting between them. Germline V gene sequence: CDR1 SGHRS, CDR2 YFSETQ. DNA of the CDR3: TGCGCCAGCAGCTTGGGTCTCTTAAACTCTGGGGCCAACGTCCTGACTTTC. This gives the protein CASSLGLLNSGANVLTF.

The table lists this clone with a few counts. The J gene is TRBJ1-4, the V gene TRBV25-1; 8 bases fit TRBD1. The CDR3 loop spans 13 amino acids. The trim removed 7 bases at V and 7 bases at J, leaving 5 bases unmatched. Germline V gene data show CDR1 as MGHDK and CDR2 as SYGVNS. CDR3 in DNA: TGTGCCAGCAATGGACAGGGAGGTGAAAAACTGTTTTTT. Its protein is CASNGQGGEKLFF.

The chain carries TRBV19 and TRBJ2-5; 13 bases are shared with TRBD2. This CDR3 has 15 residues. CDR1 is LNHDA and CDR2 is SQIVND in the germline V gene (reference sequence). After removal of 4 bases from V and 4 bases from J, the junction contained 3 bases not matched to a gene. Written as DNA, the CDR3 is TGTGCCAGTAGTACCGGACTAGCGGGAGTAGAGACCCAGTACTTC. This encodes CASSTGLAGVETQYF.

This chain links TRBV2 with TRBJ1-6; D is possibly TRBD1 (5 bases). Germline V lookup: CDR1 SNHLY, CDR2 FYNNEI. Trimming stripped 1 base from V and 9 bases from J, with 10 bases between. This CDR3 is built from 14 residues. CDR3 bases: TGTGCCAGCAGTGAAGGGGCTGGGGCTTCACCCCTCCACTTT. This codes for CASSEGAGASPLHF. Full variable domain (missing parts from reference TRBV2 and TRBJ1-6): EPEVTQTPSHQVTQMGQEVILRCVPISNHLYFYWYRQILGQKVEFLVSFYNNEISEKSEIFDDQFSVERPDGSNFTLKIRSTKLEDSAMYFCASSEGAGASPLHFGNGTRLTVT.

The genes are TRBV11-2 and TRBJ1-1, with D tentatively TRBD1 (5 bases). Trimming took 4 bases from V and 1 from J, leaving 16 bases between them. The CDR3 has 16 amino acids. Germline values: CDR1 SGHAT, CDR2 FQNNGV. The CDR3 sequence is CASSSSQGYRNTEAFF. Here the CDR3 DNA reads TGTGCCAGCAGCTCGTCGCAGGGCTATCGGAACACTGAAGCTTTCTTT.

The CDR3 loop is CAISGVIRLATYEQYF. In DNA, the CDR3 is TGTGCCATCAGTGGGGTTATCAGACTAGCGACCTACGAGCAGTACTTC. This chain uses TRBV10-3 with TRBJ2-7; the match to TRBD2 covers 8 bases. Unmatched junction bases numbered 10, after V lost 4 bases and J lost 2 bases. CDR1 ENHRY and CDR2 SYGVKD come from the germline V gene. The CDR3 is 16 residues long.

This chain joins TRBV28 and TRBJ1-1, with 12 bases that match TRBD1. Germline CDR1 and CDR2: MDHEN and SYDVKM. V lost 5 bases, J lost 3 bases, and 10 bases stayed unmatched. There are 17 residues in the CDR3. Here the CDR3 reads CASSAGWGQGADTEAFF. The CDR3 DNA reads as TGTGCCAGCAGTGCGGGTTGGGGACAGGGGGCTGACACTGAAGCTTTCTTT.

This clone was observed a few times. This chain uses TRBV7-9 with TRBJ1-2; 7 bases are a match to TRBD1. V trimming: 5 bases; J trimming: 0 bases; junction bases outside the gene matches: 6. Germline V gene lookup returns CDR1 SEHNR and CDR2 FQNEAQ (reference sequence). There are 15 residues in the CDR3. Written as DNA, the CDR3 is TGTGCCAGCAGCCCGAGGGACAGAGCTAACTATGGCTACACCTTC. Amino acid sequence: CASSPRDRANYGYTF.

The chain combines TRBV4-3 with TRBJ2-1, with 10 bases aligning to TRBD2. CDR3 size: 16 residues. The V segment lost 1 base and the J segment 9 bases; nucleotides outside the gene matches: 9. Per germline, CDR1 LGHNA and CDR2 YSLEER. The CDR3 DNA sequence: TGCGCCAGCAGCCAAGTTCCTAGCGGGAGTCATCCTGAGCAGTTCTTC. Translation: CASSQVPSGSHPEQFF.